These 30 T cell receptor beta chains originate from one sample sequenced in a study of a mutant IDH1 vaccine in newly diagnosed glioma. Documented time point: week 35, safety follow-up. Mutant IDH1 20-mer peptide, at 300 ug, made up each vaccine dose, with topical imiquimod. The method was immunoSEQ multiplex PCR; TCRdb's version includes in-frame clones alone and lacks a portion of them. Seen here are roughly 64,000 clones, about 74% observed once, and the top ten hold 4.5% to 5%. Antigens of these TCRs are unknown. The sample consisted of PBMCs, taken from a glioma patient whose treatment included an IDH1 peptide vaccine. These TCRs come from a man aged 45-65 years with glioma.

V is TRBV4-2 and J is TRBJ2-7, with TRBD2 matching over 7 bases. The V gene's germline CDR1 is LGHNA and CDR2 YNFKEQ. V shed 1 base, J shed 5 bases, and the junction held 5 bases outside the gene matches. This CDR3 comprises 14 residues. The CDR3 bases are TGTGCCAGCAGCCAAGCGTGGGGGGGAAACGAGCAGTACTTC. Translating it yields CASSQAWGGNEQYF.

V is TRBV7-2 and J is TRBJ1-5; no clear D gene. The germline V gene encodes CDR1 SGHTA and CDR2 FQGNSA. The CDR3 is made up of 16 amino acids. V gave up 1 base and J gave up 3 bases, with 13 bases separating them. The CDR3 sequence: CASSLVSEDPNQPQHF. The DNA for the CDR3 is TGTGCCAGCAGCTTAGTAAGCGAGGACCCCAATCAGCCCCAGCATTTT.

This sequence joins TRBV6-6 and TRBJ2-7; TRBD1 agrees at 7 bases. This CDR3 comprises 15 residues. CDR1 and CDR2 from the germline V gene are MNHNY and SVGAGI (reference sequence). The junction had 7 bases not matched to a gene; V was cut back by 5 bases and J by 0 bases. This CDR3 reads CASSDGTASSYEQYF. CDR3 sequence (DNA): TGTGCCAGCAGTGACGGGACAGCTAGCTCCTACGAGCAGTACTTC.

This chain connects TRBV5-6 to TRBJ2-5; D may be TRBD2 (7 bases). The CDR3 is made up of 14 amino acids. Per the germline V gene, CDR1 is SGHDT and CDR2 is YYEEEE. Trimming cost V 4 bases and J 7 bases, with 17 bases left between them. The CDR3 DNA reads as TGTGCCAGCAGCCCCGGGGGGCCCGGTGGGACCCAGTACTTC. Its protein is CASSPGGPGGTQYF. The full variable domain, in which reference TRBV5-6 and TRBJ2-5 provide the parts outside the CDR3, is DAGVTQSPTHLIKTRGQQVTLRCSPKSGHDTVSWYQQALGQGPQFIFQYYEEEERQRGNFPDRFSGHQFPNYSSELNVNALLLGDSALYLCASSPGGPGGTQYFGPGTRLLVL.

The rearrangement uses TRBV11-2 and TRBJ2-1; D is undetermined. With 5 bases removed from V and 6 bases from J, the gap between germline ends came to 11 bases. CDR1 is SGHAT and CDR2 is FQNNGV in the germline V gene. The CDR3 runs 13 residues. In DNA form, the CDR3 reads TGTGCCAGCAGCCCCCAAAACAGCAATGAGCAGTTCTTC. This translates into CASSPQNSNEQFF.

This chain connects TRBV4-1 to TRBJ2-5, with TRBD1 as a possible D gene (5 bases). The germline CDR1 and CDR2 sequences are MGHRA and YSYEKL. The CDR3 spans 15 residues. Trimming took 1 base from V and 2 from J, leaving 11 bases between them. DNA of the CDR3: TGCGCCAGCAGCCAAGCTGACAGCAAGCAAGAGACCCAGTACTTC. The encoded protein is CASSQADSKQETQYF.

This clone has only a few counts. The V and J genes are TRBV11-3 and TRBJ1-5, with D maybe TRBD1 (6 bases). V lost 7 bases and J 1 base, leaving 11 bases between the germline ends. The length of the CDR3 is 14 residues. The V gene's germline CDR1 is SGHNT and CDR2 YENEEA. The CDR3 region is CASTDRRSNQPQHF. The CDR3, as DNA: TGTGCCAGCACCGACAGGCGGAGCAATCAGCCCCAGCATTTT.

The J gene is TRBJ1-2, the V gene TRBV20-1; D is undetermined. Trimming left V 3 bases short and J 2 bases short, with 4 bases between. In germline, CDR1 is DFQATT, CDR2 SNEGSKA (reference sequence). CDR3 length equals 11 residues. CDR3 in amino acids: CSASPNYGYTF. CDR3 DNA: TGCAGTGCTAGTCCGAACTATGGCTACACCTTC.

The chain joins TRBV30 to TRBJ2-2, with TRBD1 matching 9 bases. Germline V gene data show CDR1 as GTSNPN and CDR2 as SVGIG (reference sequence). The trim removed 5 bases at V and 5 bases at J, leaving 9 bases unmatched. This CDR3 spans 15 amino acids. The CDR3 protein is CAWGGQGGRTGELFF. The DNA of the CDR3 is TGTGCCTGGGGGGGACAGGGAGGTCGGACCGGGGAGCTGTTTTTT. Complete variable domain (other parts from reference TRBV30 and TRBJ2-2): SQTIHQWPATLVQPVGSPLSLECTVEGTSNPNLYWYRQAAGRGLQLLFYSVGIGQISSEVPQNLSASRPQDRQFILSSKKLLLSDSGFYLCAWGGQGGRTGELFFGEGSRLTVL.

This clone was found once. The chain recombines TRBV4-3 with TRBJ1-5; D gene ambiguous. Germline lookup yields CDR1 LGHNA and CDR2 YSLEER. This CDR3 spans 18 amino acids. The V end lost 4 bases, the J end lost 5 bases, and 24 bases lay between the germline ends. The CDR3 bases are TGCGCCAGCAGCCGCTTAACCCCTTTGGGATTCAGACATCAGCCCCAGCATTTT. Its protein is CASSRLTPLGFRHQPQHF.

The V and J genes are TRBV5-4 and TRBJ2-3, with D possibly matching TRBD1 (5 bases). The V end lost 2 bases, the J end lost 2 bases, and 15 bases lay between the germline ends. Germline V lookup: CDR1 SGHNT, CDR2 YYREEE (reference sequence). This CDR3 comprises 16 residues. The CDR3 DNA reads as TGTGCCAGCAGCTTTCTCGTCGGACAAGACACAGATACGCAGTATTTT. This codes for CASSFLVGQDTDTQYF.

The chain links TRBV5-4 to TRBJ1-2; TRBD1 agrees at 10 bases. The J segment lost 7 bases and the V segment lost 4 bases, leaving 7 bases of the junction unmatched. Germline V CDR1 and CDR2: SGHNT, YYREEE (reference sequence). This CDR3 region has 14 residues. The CDR3 spells CASSMTGGAVGYTF. The CDR3 bases are TGTGCCAGCAGCATGACAGGGGGCGCGGTTGGCTACACCTTC.

The genes are TRBV7-9 and TRBJ1-5; D might be TRBD1 (6 bases). Germline V CDR1 and CDR2: SEHNR, FQNEAQ (reference sequence). This CDR3 is 15 amino acids long. Trimming removed 0 bases from V and 0 bases from J, with 6 bases in between. CDR3 sequence reads: CASSLADSSNQPQHF. The CDR3 bases are TGTGCCAGCAGCTTAGCGGACAGTAGCAATCAGCCCCAGCATTTT. Based on the CDR3 plus reference TRBV7-9 and TRBJ1-5, the full variable domain is DTGVSQNPRHKITKRGQNVTFRCDPISEHNRLYWYRQTLGQGPEFLTYFQNEAQLEKSRLLSDRFSAERPKGSFSTLEIQRTEQGDSAMYLCASSLADSSNQPQHFGDGTRLSIL.

J is TRBJ2-7 and V is TRBV19; D remains ambiguous. Trimming pared 0 bases from V and 1 base from J, leaving 4 bases between. The CDR3 spans 13 residues. Germline loops: CDR1 LNHDA, CDR2 SQIVND (reference sequence). CDR3 loop: CASSIEGSYEQYF. The CDR3 nucleotides read TGTGCCAGTAGTATAGAGGGATCCTACGAGCAGTACTTC.

The chain uses TRBV6-6 and TRBJ1-4; the D is unclear. Trimming pared 6 bases from V and 5 bases from J, leaving 13 bases between. CDR3 size: 14 residues. Germline CDR1 reads MNHNY; CDR2 reads SVGAGI (reference sequence). Written as DNA, the CDR3 is TGTGCCAGCAGACTCGCGATAGAAAATGAAAAACTGTTTTTT. This translates into CASRLAIENEKLFF.

The chain employs TRBV7-9 and TRBJ2-5; D is unresolved. The CDR3 is 14 residues long. The germline V gene has CDR1 SEHNR and CDR2 FQNEAQ (reference sequence). V was pared by 2 bases and J by 2 bases, with 9 bases between. In DNA form, the CDR3 reads TGTGCCAGCAGCTTACAGGTCCTTCAAGAGACCCAGTACTTC. Translated: CASSLQVLQETQYF.

V usage is TRBV30 and J usage is TRBJ1-1, with D perhaps TRBD1 (5 bases). The CDR3 spans 15 residues. The germline CDR1 and CDR2 sequences are GTSNPN and SVGIG (reference sequence). This chain's CDR3 is CGMFRDSPENTEAFF. The CDR3 DNA reads TGTGGTATGTTCCGGGACTCCCCCGAGAACACTGAAGCTTTCTTT.

The CDR3 sequence is CAWSADRGYGYTF. Written as DNA, the CDR3 is TGTGCCTGGAGTGCGGACAGGGGATATGGCTACACCTTC. The chain uses TRBV30 and TRBJ1-2; 9 bases match TRBD1. The V gene end was trimmed by 1 base and the J gene end by 5 bases; junction bases not matched to a gene: 2. The CDR3 extends over 13 amino acids. CDR1 is GTSNPN and CDR2 is SVGIG in the germline V gene (reference sequence).

This clone was found a few times. The gene calls are TRBV6-5 and TRBJ2-5, with D possibly matching TRBD2 (7 bases). Trimming took 0 bases from V and 3 from J, leaving 11 bases between them. The V gene's germline CDR1 is MNHEY and CDR2 SVGAGI. The CDR3 length is 15 residues. In DNA, the CDR3 is TGTGCCAGCAGTTACTCGGACAGCGGGGAAGAGACCCAGTACTTC. Protein product: CASSYSDSGEETQYF.

This clone was counted between two and nine times. The chain uses TRBV4-2 and TRBJ2-2; TRBD1 or TRBD2 may be the D gene (5 bases each). The V gene's germline CDR1 is LGHNA and CDR2 YNFKEQ. The CDR3 runs to 16 residues. Deletions cut 4 bases from V and 1 base from J, with 13 bases between. The CDR3 sequence: CASSPFGDQNTGELFF. CDR3 bases: TGTGCCAGCAGCCCCTTTGGGGACCAGAACACCGGGGAGCTGTTTTTT.

The chain carries TRBV7-9 and TRBJ2-5, with D uncertain. The CDR3 has 13 amino acids. CDR1 SEHNR and CDR2 FQNEAQ come from the germline V gene (reference sequence). Between the trimmed V and J ends, which lost 6 bases and 0 bases, there was a span of 8 bases. The CDR3 region is CASRYDNQETQYF. Written as DNA, the CDR3 is TGTGCCAGCAGATACGACAACCAAGAGACCCAGTACTTC. The whole variable domain, filled in from reference TRBV7-9 and TRBJ2-5, reads DTGVSQNPRHKITKRGQNVTFRCDPISEHNRLYWYRQTLGQGPEFLTYFQNEAQLEKSRLLSDRFSAERPKGSFSTLEIQRTEQGDSAMYLCASRYDNQETQYFGPGTRLLVL.

The genes are TRBV2 and TRBJ2-7; 8 bases agree with TRBD1. The germline CDR1 and CDR2 sequences are SNHLY and FYNNEI. The CDR3 spans 14 residues. J gave up 5 bases and V 8 bases, and 11 bases lay outside the gene matches. CDR3 region: CASRGQGEVDEQYF. Written as DNA, the CDR3 is TGTGCCAGCCGCGGACAGGGTGAGGTGGACGAGCAGTACTTC.

The rearrangement links TRBV5-1 to TRBJ1-1; D unresolved. Germline lookup yields CDR1 SGHRS and CDR2 YFSETQ. The CDR3 extends over 12 amino acids. V gave up 3 bases and J gave up 3 bases, with 6 bases separating them. The CDR3 here is CASSSLDTEAFF. In DNA, the CDR3 is TGCGCCAGCAGCTCCCTTGACACTGAAGCTTTCTTT.

The V call is TRBV2, the J call TRBJ1-2, with a possible D match to TRBD1 (6 bases). Trimming stripped 2 bases from V and 11 bases from J, with 21 bases between. CDR1 SNHLY and CDR2 FYNNEI come from the germline V gene. The CDR3 extends over 15 amino acids. CDR3 amino acids: CASSELGERGGRYTF. DNA of the CDR3: TGTGCCAGCAGTGAACTTGGGGAGAGAGGGGGACGTTACACCTTC.

This clone turned up a few times. The chain joins TRBV5-4 to TRBJ2-7; D is possibly TRBD1 (6 bases). This CDR3 has 15 residues. V lost 2 bases to trimming and J lost 0 bases, with 12 bases between them. The V gene's germline CDR1 is SGHNT and CDR2 YYREEE (reference sequence). CDR3: CASSFNRVDSYEQYF. CDR3 nucleotide sequence: TGTGCCAGCAGCTTCAACAGGGTAGACTCCTACGAGCAGTACTTC.

This clone showed up just a few times. The rearrangement uses TRBV15 and TRBJ2-1; D might be TRBD1 or TRBD2, each matching 5 bases. The ends were cut back, 3 bases at V and 6 bases at J, with 15 bases in the middle. Germline V CDR1 and CDR2: LNHNV, YYDKDF (reference sequence). This CDR3 comprises 15 residues. The CDR3 sequence is CATSSRDPSANEQFF. The CDR3 DNA reads as TGTGCCACCAGCAGTAGGGACCCTTCCGCCAATGAGCAGTTCTTC.

The J gene is TRBJ2-6, the V gene TRBV5-4; a possible D gene is TRBD2 (6 bases). The V end lost 2 bases, the J end lost 0 bases, and 9 bases lay between the germline ends. The CDR3 has 16 residues. The germline gives CDR1 SGHNT, CDR2 YYREEE (reference sequence). CDR3 sequence: CASSFGGNSGANVLTF. CDR3 DNA sequence: TGTGCCAGCAGCTTCGGAGGGAACTCTGGGGCCAACGTCCTGACTTTC.

The J gene is TRBJ1-3, the V gene TRBV7-9, with TRBD1 identical over 7 bases. The CDR3 runs 16 residues. The V gene's germline CDR1 is SEHNR and CDR2 FQNEAQ (reference sequence). With 5 bases clipped from V and 4 bases from J, the junction kept 11 bases outside the gene matches. CDR3 nucleotides: TGTGCCAGCAGCCCGACAGGGCGCTCGGACGGAAACACCATATATTTT. It codes for CASSPTGRSDGNTIYF.

The chain employs TRBV9 and TRBJ1-1; the D is unclear. The CDR3 spans 12 residues. V was shortened by 5 bases and J by 0 bases, with 5 bases between the two germline ends. Germline V lookup: CDR1 SGDLS, CDR2 YYNGEE. The CDR3 region has the DNA TGTGCCAGCAGTACCTTGAACACTGAAGCTTTCTTT. This sequence encodes CASSTLNTEAFF. Combining the CDR3 with reference TRBV9 and TRBJ1-1 gives the whole variable domain DSGVTQTPKHLITATGQRVTLRCSPRSGDLSVYWYQQSLDQGLQFLIQYYNGEERAKGNILERFSAQQFPDLHSELNLSSLELGDSALYFCASSTLNTEAFFGQGTRLTVV.

As regards this clone: Other DNA sequences from this sample encode an identical CDR3 as well. The chain combines TRBV20-1 with TRBJ1-1; D unresolved. Germline V gene lookup returns CDR1 DFQATT and CDR2 SNEGSKA (reference sequence). Trimming pared 4 bases from V and 0 bases from J, leaving 3 bases between. This CDR3 is built from 11 residues. The CDR3 DNA is TGCAGTGCTAAGATGAACACTGAAGCTTTCTTT. It encodes CSAKMNTEAFF.